These 9 T cell receptor beta chains were all obtained from the same sample, sequenced in a study of early T cells in non-severe SARS-CoV-2 infection (dated by TCRdb to about 2021). The library was prepared using 5' RACE. Reads for this sample came from a NextSeq 500. The raw public reads went through TCRdb reprocessing: fastp at Q25, MiXCR clone calling, in-frame beta chains kept. Each entry merges the rows of one CDR3 protein and shows their most common DNA and genes. This sample has fewer than 30,000 distinct CDR3 sequences in its table, and about 4.4% of those were observed once. The ten largest clonotypes hold 15% to 18% of the sample. The source material was whole blood. The receptors come from an adult who was a healthcare worker with PCR-confirmed SARS-CoV-2 infection or an uninfected control (not recorded which).

This clonotype showed up many times. The rearrangement links TRBV28 to TRBJ2-7; no clear D gene. This CDR3 region has 14 residues. Per germline, CDR1 MDHEN and CDR2 SYDVKM. V was pared by 5 bases and J by 2 bases, with 13 bases between. CDR3 in DNA: TGTGCCAGCAGTCGACGGGTGCCCCCCTACGAGCAGTACTTC. It is translated as CASSRRVPPYEQYF.

In this sample, this clonotype turned up many times. J is TRBJ1-5 and V is TRBV6-5; D perhaps matches TRBD1 (5 bases). The CDR3 has 14 amino acids. Germline assignment: CDR1 MNHEY and CDR2 SVGAGI. Trimming took off 0 bases at V and 7 bases at J, with 10 bases between the two ends. The CDR3 DNA reads as TGTGCCAGCAGTTACTCAGGGGAAAAGCAGCCCCAGCATTTT. Amino acid sequence: CASSYSGEKQPQHF.

This clonotype was seen a handful of times. The chain uses TRBV4-2 and TRBJ2-7; either TRBD1 or TRBD2 may fit D (6 bases each). The germline V gene encodes CDR1 LGHNA and CDR2 YNFKEQ. The length of the CDR3 is 16 residues. V lost 0 bases and J 1 base, leaving 13 bases between the germline ends. CDR3 sequence (DNA): TGTGCCAGCAGCCAAGACTTCGGCGGGACATCCTACGAGCAGTACTTC. This codes for CASSQDFGGTSYEQYF.

This clonotype was detected ten times or more. The rearrangement joins TRBV29-1 to TRBJ2-1, with 13 bases that match TRBD2. The CDR3 contains 15 residues. CDR1 is SQVTM, CDR2 ANQGSEA, per germline. The V segment lost 8 bases and the J segment 5 bases; nucleotides outside the gene matches: 9. The CDR3, as DNA: TGCAGCATTCGGACTAGCGGGAGATCCCACAATGAGCAGTTCTTC. Protein product: CSIRTSGRSHNEQFF.

This clonotype was counted ten times or more. V and J are TRBV6-5 and TRBJ1-2, with TRBD1 matching 9 bases. CDR3 size: 15 residues. Germline CDR1 and CDR2: MNHEY and SVGAGI. V lost 6 bases to trimming and J lost 0 bases; unmatched junction nucleotides: 5. In DNA, the CDR3 is TGTGCCAGCAGCCCCGGGACAGGGTCTAACTATGGCTACACCTTC. Translation gives CASSPGTGSNYGYTF.

This clonotype occurred many times. This chain joins TRBV29-1 and TRBJ1-3; unclear D gene. Trimming left V 4 bases short and J 0 bases short, with 7 bases between. This CDR3 spans 13 amino acids. CDR1 is SQVTM and CDR2 is ANQGSEA in the germline V gene. CDR3: CSVARSSGNTIYF. CDR3 nucleotides: TGCAGCGTTGCCAGGAGCTCTGGAAACACCATATATTTT. Drawing the rest from reference TRBV29-1 and TRBJ1-3, the complete variable domain is SAVISQKPSRDICQRGTSLTIQCQVDSQVTMMFWYRQQPGQSLTLIATANQGSEATYESGFVIDKFPISRPNLTFSTLTVSNMSPEDSSIYLCSVARSSGNTIYFGEGSWLTVV.

This clonotype was seen repeatedly, ten times or more. The rearrangement joins TRBV7-9 to TRBJ1-2, with D uncertain. Trimming stripped 5 bases from V and 7 bases from J, with 11 bases between. This CDR3 spans 12 amino acids. The germline CDR1 and CDR2 sequences are SEHNR and FQNEAQ (reference sequence). CDR3 in DNA: TGTGCCAGCAGCACAGAGAGCTCTGGCTACACCTTC. It specifies CASSTESSGYTF.

This clonotype has only a few counts. J is TRBJ2-3 and V is TRBV4-2; a weak D match, TRBD2 (6 bases). Trimming stripped 4 bases from V and 3 bases from J, with 17 bases between. Germline V gene data show CDR1 as LGHNA and CDR2 as YNFKEQ. The CDR3 contains 16 residues. CDR3 coding DNA: TGTGCCAGCAGCCGCCTTGAGACGGGAGTTACAGATACGCAGTATTTT. Protein: CASSRLETGVTDTQYF.

This clonotype was counted at least ten times. The V gene is TRBV7-9, the J gene TRBJ1-1; tentative D call: TRBD1 (5 bases). The germline V gene encodes CDR1 SEHNR and CDR2 FQNEAQ (reference sequence). V was clipped by 2 bases and J by 0 bases, with 7 bases between them. The CDR3 spans 14 residues. CDR3 DNA: TGTGCCAGCAGCTTACAGGGATTGAACACTGAAGCTTTCTTT. This translates into CASSLQGLNTEAFF.